This T cell receptor beta chain appears in the sequencing data of a study of T cells in Graves' hyperthyroidism and ophthalmopathy. Diagnoses rested on clinical symptoms, serum thyroxine and TRAb, thyroid ultrasound and orbital computed tomography. This clonotype was recorded many times. The antigen is undetermined. The V gene lost 5 bases and the J gene lost 6 bases, with 16 bases spanning the gap. Per germline, CDR1 DFQATT and CDR2 SNEGSKA (reference sequence). The CDR3 covers 13 residues. Study-level findings and limits: Most clonotypes expanded in thyroid above 0.001 were likewise present in blood.

Amplified regions were TCR beta CDR3 sequences from RNA transcripts. Carried out on the TCR CDR3, a first-round RT-PCR used the HTBI primer set. TCRdb recomputed calls from the multiplex PCR reads with MiXCR, one row per CDR3 protein. This table holds about 510,000 distinct CDR3 sequences, around 43% found once. This chain links TRBV20-1 with TRBJ1-1, with TRBD1 as a possible D gene (5 bases). Sequenced sample: peripheral blood or thyroid tissue (not recorded which). This TCR came from an adult woman with Graves' disease, either hyperthyroidism or ophthalmopathy (not recorded which). The CDR3 DNA reads TGCAGTGCTGGACCTCGGGGGGGAGCTGAAGCTTTCTTT. Translated: CSAGPRGGAEAFF.